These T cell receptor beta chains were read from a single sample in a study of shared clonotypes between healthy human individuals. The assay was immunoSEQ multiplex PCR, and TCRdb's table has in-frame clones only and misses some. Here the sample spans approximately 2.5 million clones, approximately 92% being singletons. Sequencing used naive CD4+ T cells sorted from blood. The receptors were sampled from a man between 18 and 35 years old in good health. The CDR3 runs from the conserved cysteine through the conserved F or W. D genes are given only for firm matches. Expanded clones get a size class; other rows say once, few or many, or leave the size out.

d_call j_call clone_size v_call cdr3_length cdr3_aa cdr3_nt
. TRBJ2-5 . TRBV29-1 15 CSVVSNGGGRETQYF TGCAGCGTTGTTTCTAATGGTGGGGGCAGGGAGACCCAGTACTTC
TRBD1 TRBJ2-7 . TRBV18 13 CASSPAGGGEQYF TGTGCCAGCTCACCCGCAGGGGGTGGCGAGCAGTACTTC
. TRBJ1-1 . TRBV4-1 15 CASSQAGRVRTEAFF TGCGCCAGCAGCCAAGCCGGCAGGGTTCGAACTGAAGCTTTCTTT
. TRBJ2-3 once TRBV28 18 CASRPLPPLVSSTDTQYF TGTGCCAGTCGTCCCCTCCCCCCCCTAGTTTCTAGCACAGATACGCAGTATTTT
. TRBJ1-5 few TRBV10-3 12 CAISELDQPQHF TGTGCCATCAGTGAGCTGGATCAGCCCCAGCATTTT
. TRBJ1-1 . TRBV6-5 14 CASSYSNGITEAFF TGTGCCAGCAGTTACTCGAATGGGATTACTGAAGCTTTCTTT
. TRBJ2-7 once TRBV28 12 CASSLRSYEQYF TGTGCCAGCAGTTTGCGGAGCTACGAGCAGTACTTC
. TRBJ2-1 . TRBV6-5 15 CASEFQGSFYNEQFF TGTGCCAGCGAGTTTCAAGGGTCGTTCTACAATGAGCAGTTCTTC
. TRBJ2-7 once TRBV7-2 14 CASSLRWGVYEQYF TGTGCCAGCAGCCTGAGGTGGGGGGTGTACGAGCAGTACTTC
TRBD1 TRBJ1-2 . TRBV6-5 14 CASNGQGFSDGYTF TGTGCCAGCAATGGACAGGGGTTTTCGGATGGCTACACCTTC
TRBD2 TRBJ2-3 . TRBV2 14 CASGRAGVADTQYF TGTGCCAGCGGGAGGGCGGGGGTCGCAGATACGCAGTATTTT
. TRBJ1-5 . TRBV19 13 CASSIREGQPQHF TGTGCCAGTAGTATTCGGGAGGGTCAGCCCCAGCATTTT
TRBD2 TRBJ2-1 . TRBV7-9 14 CASSLGTKYNEQFF TGTGCCAGCAGCTTGGGGACTAAATACAATGAGCAGTTCTTC
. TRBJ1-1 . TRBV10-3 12 CAISDGDSEAFF TGTGCCATCAGTGACGGGGACTCTGAAGCTTTCTTT
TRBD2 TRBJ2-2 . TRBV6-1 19 CASSGWSGAAQVRGGELFF TGTGCCAGCAGTGGATGGAGCGGGGCAGCCCAAGTGCGGGGCGGGGAGCTGTTTTTT
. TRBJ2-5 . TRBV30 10 CAWSVPPQYF TGTGCCTGGAGTGTCCCCCCCCAGTACTTC
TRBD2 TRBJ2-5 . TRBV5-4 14 CASSLAAGGETQYF TGTGCCAGCAGCTTGGCAGCGGGAGGTGAGACCCAGTACTTC
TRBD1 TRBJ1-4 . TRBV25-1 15 CASSRTGATNEKLFF TGTGCCAGCAGTCGGACAGGGGCAACTAATGAAAAACTGTTTTTT
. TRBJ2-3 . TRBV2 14 CASNTLSPGGTQYF TGTGCCAGCAACACACTATCACCCGGTGGTACGCAGTATTTT
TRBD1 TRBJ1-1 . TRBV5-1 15 CASRPIQGQGTEAFF TGCGCCAGCAGACCCATACAGGGGCAAGGGACTGAAGCTTTCTTT
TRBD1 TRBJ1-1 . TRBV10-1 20 CASSESGRTGPPNLGTEAFF TGCGCCAGCAGTGAGTCAGGCCGGACAGGGCCCCCGAATCTGGGCACTGAAGCTTTCTTT
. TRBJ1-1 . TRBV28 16 CASSLGAYRLNTEAFF TGTGCCAGCAGTTTAGGGGCATACCGTCTGAACACTGAAGCTTTCTTT
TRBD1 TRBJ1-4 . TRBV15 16 CATSRGPGTVNEKLFF TGTGCCACCAGCAGGGGACCCGGGACAGTTAATGAAAAACTGTTTTTT
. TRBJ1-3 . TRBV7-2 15 CASSPWGGSGNTIYF TGTGCCAGCAGCCCGTGGGGGGGATCTGGAAACACCATATATTTT